The sequence of this T cell receptor (beta chain) was determined in a study of blood T cell repertoires in COVID-19. Study information: From T cells, B-cell-depleted T cells, or PBMCs came the material, which was cDNA or gDNA.

In the original workflow: Cell counts per sample came from amplifying reference gene primers. Clones were read by immunoSEQ multiplex PCR, and TCRdb kept only the in-frame ones, dropping some. The V and J calls and clone size come from that table; D and trimming were worked out from the DNA. Of roughly 130,000 clones in the sample, around 80% are singletons; the top ten hold 1.5% to 2%. The germline V gene has CDR1 SGHNT and CDR2 YYREEE (reference sequence). CDR3 length: 14 residues. Points on this clone: At one end, the junction sequence differs from germline, possibly due to a read error.

Input material: peripheral blood. The rearrangement links TRBV5-4 to TRBJ2-3; 7 positions match TRBD2. This sequence was found in a man between 65 and 80 years old with acute or convalescent COVID-19. The CDR3: CASSWGGNTYTQYF. CDR3 in DNA: TGTGCCAGCAGCTGGGGGGGGAACACATATACGCAGTATTTT.